This T cell receptor (beta chain) is drawn from a study of cytomegalovirus exposure and HLA in healthy donors. Study findings and constraints: CMV antigen specificity of a few CMV-associated chains was confirmed in vitro. Subsequent analysis showed first-cohort TCR clusters tending to co-occur in 95 to 150 validation repertoires. While the bulk of TCR sequences proved rare, some public TCRs turned up in many donors.

Profiled with immunoSEQ multiplex PCR; TCRdb holds only in-frame clones, not every one. Counted here are approximately 200,000 clones, about nine tenths occurring once; the ten biggest clones make up approximately 0.99%. The study drew the donors from its roughly 120-subject validation cohort, separate from the approximately 700-subject first cohort. Looked up from germline, CDR1 is GTSNPN and CDR2 is SVGIG (reference sequence). This CDR3 region has 16 residues. With regard to this clone: Its antigen is as yet unknown.

The sample taken for sequencing was PBMCs. The chain links TRBV30 to TRBJ1-1, with D possibly being TRBD1 (5 bases). This receptor was identified in a woman aged 18-35 years in good health and CMV-seronegative. The CDR3 DNA follows: TGTGCGACAGCATTCCGTGGGGTCCAACTGAACACTGAAGCTTTCTTT. It yields the protein CATAFRGVQLNTEAFF.